The entry below gives a single T cell receptor beta chain sequence along with its context. Antigen: not known. Every bit of the isolated RNA underwent reverse transcription, so sequencing read expressed TCRB transcripts. Sequenced by immunoSEQ multiplex PCR; TCRdb stores in-frame clones only, minus some. The sample shows about 710,000 clones, about an eighth of them seen only once. The record originates from a study of beta chain features in type 1 diabetes. Study outcomes and limitations: Patients with Type 1 diabetes showed moderately but significantly shorter TCRB CDR3s in all four CD4+ subsets. More deletions and fewer insertions at VDJ junctions were found in patients with type 1 diabetes.

The CDR3 extends over 15 amino acids. Looked up from germline, CDR1 is SGDLS and CDR2 is YYNGEE. The V end lost 4 bases, the J end lost 1 base, and 14 bases lay between the germline ends. The sample comprised naive CD4+ T cells from blood. The chain carries TRBV9 and TRBJ1-1; D perhaps matches TRBD1 (5 bases). The source of this sequence is a man between 18 and 35 years old with type 1 diabetes. The CDR3 protein is CASSPGRQGNTEAFF. In DNA form, the CDR3 reads TGTGCCAGCAGCCCAGGACGGCAGGGGAACACTGAAGCTTTCTTT. Complete variable domain (other parts from reference TRBV9 and TRBJ1-1): DSGVTQTPKHLITATGQRVTLRCSPRSGDLSVYWYQQSLDQGLQFLIQYYNGEERAKGNILERFSAQQFPDLHSELNLSSLELGDSALYFCASSPGRQGNTEAFFGQGTRLTVV.